The rows below give T cell receptor beta chains drawn from one sample of a study of shared T cell receptors in the human thymus. TCRdb keeps only in-frame clones here, not all; method: immunoSEQ multiplex PCR. Of 500,000 to 750,000 clones in the sample, 70% to 90% were seen once. These data were likewise used in another study, on human thymus T cells.

The material sequenced was thymocytes. These receptors originate from a boy younger than two with a congenital heart defect. Both conserved end residues are part of each CDR3. The order of the fields is J gene, V gene, D gene, clone size, CDR3 DNA, CDR3 protein. The D gene is left open where the match is weak. Part of the rows lack a size; the others show once, few, many or a class for expanded clones.

TRBJ2-1,TRBV27,TRBD2,-,TGTGCCAGCAGTCCACGGCTGACTAGCGGAGCTTACAATGAGCAGTTCTTC,CASSPRLTSGAYNEQFF
TRBJ2-1,TRBV28,-,once,TGTGCCAGCACCCTAGGCGCGGGTAGCTCCTACAATGAGCAGTTCTTC,CASTLGAGSSYNEQFF
TRBJ2-7,TRBV9,TRBD2,once,TGTGCCAGCAGCCGCCTAGCGGGAGGGCCTCGAGACGAGCAGTACTTC,CASSRLAGGPRDEQYF
TRBJ2-7,TRBV19,TRBD1,-,TGTGCCAGTAGGGGACAGGCGTCCCACGAGCAGTACTTC,CASRGQASHEQYF
TRBJ1-1,TRBV19,-,-,TGTGCCAGTAGTATAGGGGGCGCGCTCCCTGTTCGAGGCACTGAAGCTTTCTTT,CASSIGGALPVRGTEAFF
TRBJ2-1,TRBV30,TRBD1,-,TGTGCCTGGAGTGCCGCCCGGACAGGGGGCTCAGGTGAGCAGTTCTTC,CAWSAARTGGSGEQFF
TRBJ2-7,TRBV4-1,TRBD1,-,TGCGCCAGCAGCCCCACTGGACAGGGGGCGGGGGAGCAGTACTTC,CASSPTGQGAGEQYF
TRBJ2-1,TRBV11-3,TRBD2,-,TGTGCCAGCAGCTCCAATAGCGGGCGCAATGAGCAGTTCTTC,CASSSNSGRNEQFF
TRBJ2-6,TRBV10-3,TRBD1,-,TGTGCCATCAGGGGGAACAGGGGGAGGTCTGGGGCCAACGTCCTGACTTTC,CAIRGNRGRSGANVLTF
TRBJ2-5,TRBV5-4,-,-,TGTGCCAGCAGCCGGTATGACACCCAAGAGACCCAGTACTTC,CASSRYDTQETQYF
TRBJ1-2,TRBV6-5,-,-,TGTGCCAGCAGCACGGGACAAGTCTATGGCTACACCTTC,CASSTGQVYGYTF
TRBJ2-5,TRBV7-8,TRBD1,-,TGTGCCAGCGCCTCGATACAGGGGTGCGAGACCCAGTACTTC,CASASIQGCETQYF
TRBJ2-1,TRBV6-5,-,-,TGTGCCAGCAGTTACGTGGGCAGTGAGCAGTTCTTC,CASSYVGSEQFF
TRBJ2-7,TRBV11-2,TRBD2,-,TGTGCCAGCAGCCTGGGTTGGCGGGAGCGGAGCTCCTACGAGCAGTACTTC,CASSLGWRERSSYEQYF
TRBJ2-7,TRBV4-3,TRBD1,-,TGCGCCAGCAGCCAAGACGGCGCCGGGACAGAGTTCTACGAGCAGTACTTC,CASSQDGAGTEFYEQYF
TRBJ2-3,TRBV9,-,-,TGTGCCAGCAGCGTGGGCAGAGAAACCACAGATACGCAGTATTTT,CASSVGRETTDTQYF
TRBJ1-2,TRBV6-1,TRBD1,-,TGTGCCAGCACCCTTAGACAGGGGGCTAACTATGGCTACACCTTC,CASTLRQGANYGYTF
TRBJ2-3,TRBV4-3,-,-,TGCGCCAGCAGCCAAGACGGTAGTGAGGTCTCCCTGTATACGCAGTATTTT,CASSQDGSEVSLYTQYF
TRBJ2-3,TRBV4-3,-,-,TGCGCCAGCAGCCAAGATTCAGCGGCCACAGATACGCAGTATTTT,CASSQDSAATDTQYF
TRBJ2-3,TRBV11-1,-,-,TGTGCCAGCAGCTTGCTCGGTGATGTGTCCACAGATACGCAGTATTTT,CASSLLGDVSTDTQYF
TRBJ2-2,TRBV30,TRBD2,-,TGTGCCTGGAGCGCGGGGCGGGAGAATACCGGGGAGCTGTTTTTT,CAWSAGRENTGELFF
TRBJ1-4,TRBV6-5,TRBD1,-,TGTGCCAGCAGTCGGACAGGGGCTACTAATGAAAAACTGTTTTTT,CASSRTGATNEKLFF
TRBJ2-7,TRBV30,-,-,TGTGCCTGGGGGAGTAGTGGGTACGAGCAGTACTTC,CAWGSSGYEQYF
TRBJ1-2,TRBV28,TRBD1,-,TGTGCCAGCAGTGCCGGGACAGGCTATGGCTACACCTTC,CASSAGTGYGYTF
TRBJ2-3,TRBV21-1,-,-,TGTGCCAGCAGCCCCCCGGGGGACAGGGGGACCGGAGATACGCAGTATTTT,CASSPPGDRGTGDTQYF
TRBJ2-1,TRBV4-3,-,-,TGCGCCAGCAGCCAAGATGCCCGCGGAGGGCCGTTGAATGAGCAGTTCTTC,CASSQDARGGPLNEQFF
TRBJ2-7,TRBV4-2,TRBD2,-,TGTGCCAGCAGCCAACCGACTAGCGAAAGCTCCTACGAGCAGTACTTC,CASSQPTSESSYEQYF
TRBJ2-1,TRBV9,TRBD2,-,TGTGCCAGCAGCGTACTGGGGGAGGGCCGGGTTGAGCAGTTCTTC,CASSVLGEGRVEQFF
TRBJ2-2,TRBV6-4,TRBD1,-,TGTGCCAGCCCCGGAGACAGGGGTCACACCGGGGAGCTGTTTTTT,CASPGDRGHTGELFF
TRBJ2-7,TRBV27,-,-,TGTGCCAGCAGTTTAGTTCCTCCGAAGGAGGGGCGGGACGAGCAGTACTTC,CASSLVPPKEGRDEQYF
TRBJ2-5,TRBV4-3,TRBD1,-,TGCGCCAGCAGCCAAGGGGGGGGACCGGACAGGGGAGAGACCCAGTACTTC,CASSQGGGPDRGETQYF
TRBJ1-4,TRBV4-3,TRBD1,few,TGCGCCAGCAGCATCTGGACAGGGGGAACTAATGAAAAACTGTTTTTT,CASSIWTGGTNEKLFF
TRBJ2-1,TRBV11-2,TRBD2,-,TGTGCCAGCAGCCCAGGGACTAGCGGGAGGGCCCACAATGAGCAGTTCTTC,CASSPGTSGRAHNEQFF
TRBJ1-2,TRBV5-1,-,-,TGCGCCAGCAGCTTGGCGTCACTTAACTATGGCTACACCTTC,CASSLASLNYGYTF
TRBJ1-1,TRBV27,-,-,TGTGCCAGCAGACCGGACAGAAAGAACACTGAAGCTTTCTTT,CASRPDRKNTEAFF
TRBJ1-2,TRBV2,-,-,TGTGCCAGCAGCTCACTCCCCCCGTATGCTGACTATGGCTACACCTTC,CASSSLPPYADYGYTF
TRBJ2-3,TRBV11-3,-,once,TGTGCCAGCAGCGCGGCACAGGGACTACACACAGATACGCAGTATTTT,CASSAAQGLHTDTQYF
TRBJ1-2,TRBV5-4,TRBD1,-,TGTGCCAGCAGCTTGAGGGGGCACCCTAACTATGGCTACACCTTC,CASSLRGHPNYGYTF
TRBJ2-1,TRBV19,TRBD2,-,TGTGCCAGTAGTATTGGGCTAGCGGGAGGTCCGTACAATGAGCAGTTCTTC,CASSIGLAGGPYNEQFF
TRBJ2-1,TRBV6-5,-,-,TGTGCCAGCAGATACACCGGGTCCCTACTAGAGCAGTTCTTC,CASRYTGSLLEQFF
TRBJ2-1,TRBV30,TRBD2,once,TGTGCCCTAGTGTTCGGACTAGCGGGGGGCAATGAGCAGTTCTTC,CALVFGLAGGNEQFF
TRBJ2-1,TRBV4-2,-,-,TGTGCCAGCAGCCACCCGACTTATGAGCAGTTCTTC,CASSHPTYEQFF
TRBJ2-7,TRBV6-5,TRBD1,-,TGTGCCAGCAGTCAGGGGGTCGCCTACGAGCAGTACTTC,CASSQGVAYEQYF
TRBJ1-5,TRBV27,-,-,TGTGCCAGCCTACCGAGGGCCCACATCAGCCACGGCCCACATCAGCCCCAGCATTTT,CASLPRAHISHGPHQPQHF
TRBJ2-1,TRBV28,TRBD2,-,TGTGCCAGCAGTTTATCCCCCCGGGGGACTAGCGACGACAATGAGCAGTTCTTC,CASSLSPRGTSDDNEQFF
TRBJ2-7,TRBV14,-,-,TGTGCCAGCAGCCAAGAAGGGCGTGAGGGAGGCAGTTGCGAGCAGTACTTC,CASSQEGREGGSCEQYF
TRBJ2-7,TRBV10-2,TRBD2,-,TGCGCCAGCAGTGAGTCGAGTCGGACTAGTTACGAGCAGTACTTC,CASSESSRTSYEQYF
TRBJ2-5,TRBV27,-,-,TGTGCCAGCAGGGGGGTCCAATCGCCACGACCCGGGACAAAGGAGACCCAGTACTTC,CASRGVQSPRPGTKETQYF
TRBJ2-7,TRBV7-3,-,-,TGTGCCAGCAGCTTAACGGAGCAGAAATACGAGCAGTACTTC,CASSLTEQKYEQYF
TRBJ2-7,TRBV4-1,TRBD2,-,TGCGCCAGCAGCCAAGATAGGGTAGCGGGCCTCTCCTACGAGCAGTACTTC,CASSQDRVAGLSYEQYF
TRBJ1-3,TRBV6-4,-,-,TGTGCCAGCAGTGAGACGACACTCTCTGGAAACACCATATATTTT,CASSETTLSGNTIYF